The 21 T cell receptor beta chains in this list originate from one sample, sequenced in a study of CD8+ T cells in alopecia areata. Extraction and reverse transcription of RNA yielded cDNA as the sequencing template. Clones were read by immunoSEQ multiplex PCR, and TCRdb kept only the in-frame ones, dropping some. Among 170,000 or so clones listed, 59% were seen once. Sequencing used CD4+ T cells sorted from blood, obtained at week 0. The source of these receptors is a human donor with alopecia areata.

This chain uses TRBV30 with TRBJ1-4; D is perhaps TRBD1 (6 bases). There are 12 residues in the CDR3. The V end was cut by 8 bases, the J end by 8 bases, with 15 bases between. Germline V gene sequence: CDR1 GTSNPN, CDR2 SVGIG (reference sequence). DNA of the CDR3: TGTGCCCTTGGGGACAAAATCGAAAAACTGTTTTTT. Protein: CALGDKIEKLFF.

CDR3 protein: CASSAEKSNYGYTF. CDR3 coding DNA: TGTGCCAGCAGCGCAGAAAAATCGAACTATGGCTACACCTTC. The J gene is TRBJ1-2, the V gene TRBV9; D not certain. Trimming shortened V by 3 bases and J by 2 bases, and 11 bases separated the two germline ends. CDR1 and CDR2 from the germline V gene are SGDLS and YYNGEE. CDR3 length: 14 amino acids.

This clone was recorded a few times. The chain links TRBV4-2 to TRBJ1-1, with D perhaps matching TRBD1 (6 bases). CDR3 length: 14 residues. Germline V CDR1 and CDR2: LGHNA, YNFKEQ. V lost 8 bases to trimming and J lost 5 bases, with 18 bases between them. The CDR3 protein is CASGAQGGDTEAFF. DNA of the CDR3: TGTGCCAGCGGGGCACAGGGTGGGGATACTGAAGCTTTCTTT.

The gene calls are TRBV6-5 and TRBJ1-1, with 11 bases aligning to TRBD1. Germline loops: CDR1 MNHEY, CDR2 SVGAGI. The CDR3 has 14 amino acids. With V trimmed by 6 bases and J by 9 bases, 9 bases remained unmatched. This chain's CDR3 is CASSRGTGGFKAFF. As DNA, the CDR3 is TGTGCCAGCAGCCGCGGGACAGGGGGGTTCAAAGCTTTCTTT.

This clone was detected a few times. The V call is TRBV7-2, the J call TRBJ1-5, with D maybe TRBD1 (5 bases). Trimming cost V 4 bases and J 6 bases, with 7 bases left between them. This CDR3 has 12 residues. Looked up from germline, CDR1 is SGHTA and CDR2 is FQGNSA. This CDR3 is CASSSRGQPQHF. CDR3 bases: TGTGCCAGCAGCTCTAGGGGTCAGCCCCAGCATTTT.

The chain has TRBV2 and TRBJ2-7; 10 bases are a match to TRBD1. CDR1 SNHLY and CDR2 FYNNEI come from the germline V gene. The CDR3 has 15 residues. Trimming cost V 7 bases and J 3 bases; bases outside gene matches: 9. In nucleotides, the CDR3 is TGTGCCAGCATGGCGGGACAGGGGAGTAACTACGAGCAGTACTTC. This translates into CASMAGQGSNYEQYF. Full variable domain (rest looked up from reference TRBV2 and TRBJ2-7): EPEVTQTPSHQVTQMGQEVILRCVPISNHLYFYWYRQILGQKVEFLVSFYNNEISEKSEIFDDQFSVERPDGSNFTLKIRSTKLEDSAMYFCASMAGQGSNYEQYFGPGTRLTVT.

This clone has only a few counts. This chain links TRBV4-1 with TRBJ2-2; D not resolved. Germline loops: CDR1 MGHRA, CDR2 YSYEKL. CDR3 size: 14 residues. Trimming shortened V by 1 base and J by 4 bases, and 7 bases separated the two germline ends. In DNA, the CDR3 is TGCGCCAGCAGCCAAGTTGTAACCACCGGGGAGCTGTTTTTT. Translated: CASSQVVTTGELFF.

This sequence joins TRBV11-2 and TRBJ2-3, with D unclear. V lost 2 bases, J lost 2 bases, and 2 bases lay in between. The V gene's germline CDR1 is SGHAT and CDR2 FQNNGV. The CDR3 length is 12 residues. The CDR3 loop reads CASSLNTDTQYF. In DNA form, the CDR3 reads TGTGCCAGCAGCTTAAACACAGATACGCAGTATTTT.

The V gene is TRBV27, the J gene TRBJ1-6, with no clear D. V was shortened by 2 bases and J by 0 bases, with 8 bases between the two germline ends. The V gene's germline CDR1 is MNHEY and CDR2 SMNVEV (reference sequence). This CDR3 spans 16 amino acids. The CDR3: CASSLGRDSYNSPLHF. DNA of the CDR3: TGTGCCAGCAGTTTAGGGAGGGACTCCTATAATTCACCCCTCCACTTT.

The chain uses TRBV29-1 and TRBJ2-5; TRBD2 is a possible D gene (5 bases). The length of the CDR3 is 17 residues. Germline V gives CDR1 SQVTM, CDR2 ANQGSEA. V was pared by 6 bases and J by 7 bases, with 30 bases between. CDR3 in amino acids: CSVAKRLAPPQRGTQYF. CDR3 coding DNA: TGCAGCGTGGCCAAGAGATTAGCGCCGCCCCAACGGGGGACCCAGTACTTC.

This clone was seen more than once but under ten times. The chain is built from TRBV2 and TRBJ1-4, with 7 nucleotides matching TRBD1. This CDR3 is 13 amino acids long. The germline CDR1 and CDR2 sequences are SNHLY and FYNNEI. Unmatched junction bases numbered 4, after V lost 8 bases and J lost 4 bases. The CDR3 sequence: CASARDSNEKLFF. The CDR3 DNA sequence: TGTGCCAGCGCTCGGGACAGTAATGAAAAACTGTTTTTT.

The chain has TRBV14 and TRBJ2-2; no firm D call. Trimming removed 0 bases from V and 4 bases from J, with 9 bases in between. CDR3 size: 15 residues. Per germline, CDR1 SGHDN and CDR2 FVKESK. The CDR3 coding sequence is TGTGCCAGCAGCCAAGACTTAGGATTCACCGGGGAGCTGTTTTTT. Translating gives CASSQDLGFTGELFF.

This chain joins TRBV29-1 and TRBJ2-2; D is possibly TRBD1 (6 bases). V was cut by 8 bases and J by 0 bases, with 13 bases left in between. The CDR3 is made up of 14 amino acids. CDR1 and CDR2 from the germline V gene are SQVTM and ANQGSEA. CDR3 in amino acids: CSTSGAANTGELFF. CDR3 sequence (DNA): TGCAGCACCTCAGGGGCAGCGAACACCGGGGAGCTGTTTTTT.

The CDR3 region has the DNA TGTGCCTGGAGGAATACAGGGGGCACTGAAGCTTTCTTT. This gives the protein CAWRNTGGTEAFF. V and J are TRBV30 and TRBJ1-1; 8 nucleotides line up with TRBD1. Trimming removed 3 bases from V and 4 bases from J; junction bases left unmatched: 4. This CDR3 region has 13 residues. Germline values: CDR1 GTSNPN, CDR2 SVGIG (reference sequence).

This chain uses TRBV5-1 with TRBJ1-2, with 8 bases aligning to TRBD1. Germline assignment: CDR1 SGHRS and CDR2 YFSETQ. The CDR3 contains 14 residues. The J segment lost 5 bases and the V segment lost 4 bases, leaving 7 bases of the junction unmatched. CDR3: CASSRGQGSYGYTF. In DNA form, the CDR3 reads TGCGCCAGCAGCAGAGGACAGGGATCTTATGGCTACACCTTC.

V and J are TRBV7-3 and TRBJ1-1; 8 bases agree with TRBD1. The CDR3 consists of 15 residues. V was clipped by 5 bases and J by 0 bases; unmatched bases: 5. Germline CDR1 and CDR2: SGHTA and FQGTGA. DNA of the CDR3: TGTGCCAGCAGCGAGGGGACAGGACTGAACACTGAAGCTTTCTTT. This gives the protein CASSEGTGLNTEAFF.

This clone came up a few times. The V and J genes are TRBV30 and TRBJ1-5; D gene uncertain. This CDR3 comprises 13 residues. CDR1 is GTSNPN, CDR2 SVGIG, per germline (reference sequence). Trimming shortened V by 0 bases and J by 7 bases, and 10 bases separated the two germline ends. The CDR3 region is CAWSVDVGQPQHF. DNA for the CDR3: TGTGCCTGGAGTGTAGATGTGGGCCAGCCCCAGCATTTT.

The rearrangement uses TRBV4-1 and TRBJ2-5; D is ambiguous. With 0 bases removed from V and 2 bases from J, the gap between germline ends came to 7 bases. Germline CDR1 reads MGHRA; CDR2 reads YSYEKL. The CDR3 totals 14 residues. In nucleotides, the CDR3 is TGCGCCAGCAGCCAAGACCCAGGACAAGAGACCCAGTACTTC. It yields the protein CASSQDPGQETQYF.

V usage is TRBV5-1 and J usage is TRBJ2-7, with TRBD1 matching 8 bases. The CDR3 is 14 amino acids. The germline V gene encodes CDR1 SGHRS and CDR2 YFSETQ. The V gene end was trimmed by 4 bases and the J gene end by 4 bases; junction bases not matched to a gene: 7. Written as DNA, the CDR3 is TGCGCCAGCAGCCGAGGGACAGGACTATACGAGCAGTACTTC. Translating gives CASSRGTGLYEQYF.

This clone was observed a handful of times. V gene TRBV10-3 combines with J gene TRBJ2-1; D not certain. This CDR3 contains 15 residues. Deletions cut 6 bases from V and 6 bases from J, with 18 bases between. CDR1 ENHRY and CDR2 SYGVKD come from the germline V gene. CDR3 protein: CAISADRRPSNEQFF. CDR3 nucleotides: TGTGCCATCAGCGCAGATAGGAGACCCTCCAATGAGCAGTTCTTC.

The chain links TRBV30 to TRBJ1-1; no reliable D call. Germline V gene lookup returns CDR1 GTSNPN and CDR2 SVGIG (reference sequence). Trimming removed 0 bases from V and 7 bases from J, with 6 bases in between. The CDR3 has 11 amino acids. The chain's CDR3 is CAWSVYGEAFF. The CDR3 DNA follows: TGTGCCTGGAGTGTATACGGTGAAGCTTTCTTT. The whole variable domain, remainder taken from reference TRBV30 and TRBJ1-1, is SQTIHQWPATLVQPVGSPLSLECTVEGTSNPNLYWYRQAAGRGLQLLFYSVGIGQISSEVPQNLSASRPQDRQFILSSKKLLLSDSGFYLCAWSVYGEAFFGQGTRLTVV.